A single sample is the source of the 6 T cell receptor beta chains below, sequenced in a study of cytomegalovirus exposure and HLA in healthy donors. With 60 Vbeta and 13 Jbeta primers, the PCR was carried out. Repertoires were generated with immunoSEQ multiplex PCR, while TCRdb's copy carries only in-frame clones and drops some. The data contain approximately 100,000 clones, over 60% of them seen just once; the ten biggest clones take up less than 3.5%. The sequenced sample consisted of PBMCs. These receptors all come from a female donor in good health and CMV-seronegative.

The J gene is TRBJ2-7, the V gene TRBV6-1; D possibly corresponds to TRBD1 (7 bases). This CDR3 is 15 amino acids long. V gave up 2 bases and J gave up 2 bases, with 13 bases separating them. CDR1 is MNHNS and CDR2 is SASEGT in the germline V gene. CDR3 in DNA: TGTGCCAGCAGTGAATGGTCAGGGGGGCCCTACGAGCAGTACTTC. The encoded protein is CASSEWSGGPYEQYF.

The V and J genes are TRBV4-1 and TRBJ1-1; a weak D match, TRBD1 (5 bases). Trimming pared 3 bases from V and 4 bases from J, leaving 15 bases between. The CDR3 has 15 amino acids. The germline V gene has CDR1 MGHRA and CDR2 YSYEKL. The CDR3 DNA reads TGCGCCAGCAGCCACCCGGGGGGAAGTCGCACTGAAGCTTTCTTT. Translating it yields CASSHPGGSRTEAFF.

This sequence joins TRBV27 and TRBJ2-4; 9 bases agree with TRBD2. Germline V gives CDR1 MNHEY, CDR2 SMNVEV (reference sequence). CDR3 size: 18 residues. J was trimmed by 0 bases and V by 5 bases; bases with no gene match: 11. Here the CDR3 reads CASSLRGGEIIAKNIQYF. The CDR3 DNA sequence: TGTGCCAGCAGTCTCCGCGGGGGGGAGATAATAGCCAAAAACATTCAGTACTTC.

This chain joins TRBV19 and TRBJ1-2; 8 bases align to TRBD1. V gave up 7 bases and J gave up 4 bases; unmatched junction bases: 17. CDR3 size: 17 residues. CDR1 and CDR2 (germline): LNHDA, SQIVND (reference sequence). DNA for the CDR3: TGTGCCAGTACTAGGACAGGGCTTTCCGATTCTACCTATGGCTACACCTTC. This translates into CASTRTGLSDSTYGYTF.

The chain combines TRBV30 with TRBJ1-4, with D possibly matching TRBD1 (6 bases). Trimming cost V 5 bases and J 6 bases, with 16 bases left between them. The CDR3 length is 14 residues. Germline CDR1 is GTSNPN and CDR2 is SVGIG (reference sequence). The CDR3 spells CAWGRGGRDEKLFF. CDR3 sequence (DNA): TGTGCCTGGGGGCGGGGGGGCAGAGATGAAAAACTGTTTTTT.

The chain has TRBV27 and TRBJ1-6; D is uncertain. The CDR3 loop spans 16 amino acids. V dropped 3 bases and J dropped 2 bases, with 11 bases sitting between them. In germline, CDR1 is MNHEY, CDR2 SMNVEV (reference sequence). DNA of the CDR3: TGTGCCAGCAGTTTTGAGTTTAGTCCCTATAATTCACCCCTCCACTTT. Its protein product is CASSFEFSPYNSPLHF.